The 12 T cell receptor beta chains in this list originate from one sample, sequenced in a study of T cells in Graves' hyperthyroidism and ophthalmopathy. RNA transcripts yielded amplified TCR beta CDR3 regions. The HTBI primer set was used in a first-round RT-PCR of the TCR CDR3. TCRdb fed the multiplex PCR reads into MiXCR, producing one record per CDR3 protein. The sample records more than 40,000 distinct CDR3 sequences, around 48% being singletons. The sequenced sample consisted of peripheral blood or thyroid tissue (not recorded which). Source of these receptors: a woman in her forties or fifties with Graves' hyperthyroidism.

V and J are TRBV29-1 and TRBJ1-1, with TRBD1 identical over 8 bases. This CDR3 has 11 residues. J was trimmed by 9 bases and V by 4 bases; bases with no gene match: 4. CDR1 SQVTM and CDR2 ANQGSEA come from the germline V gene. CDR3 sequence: CSVGTGLQAFF. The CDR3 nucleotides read TGCAGCGTTGGGACAGGGCTGCAAGCTTTCTTT.

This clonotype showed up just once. Here the CDR3 reads CASRPGVDYEKYF. CDR3 DNA: TGCGCCAGCAGACCTGGGGTGGACTACGAAAAGTACTTC. The rearrangement joins TRBV5-1 to TRBJ2-7; possibly TRBD2 for D (6 bases). V was pared by 5 bases and J by 11 bases, with 20 bases between. CDR1 and CDR2 from the germline V gene are SGHRS and YFSETQ. This CDR3 contains 13 residues.

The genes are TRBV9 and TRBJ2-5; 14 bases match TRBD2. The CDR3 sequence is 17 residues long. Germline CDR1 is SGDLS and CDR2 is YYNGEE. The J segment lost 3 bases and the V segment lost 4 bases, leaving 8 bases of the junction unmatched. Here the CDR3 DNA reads TGTGCCAGCAGCCCACGACTAGCGGGAGGGCCGGAAGAGACCCAGTACTTC. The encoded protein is CASSPRLAGGPEETQYF.

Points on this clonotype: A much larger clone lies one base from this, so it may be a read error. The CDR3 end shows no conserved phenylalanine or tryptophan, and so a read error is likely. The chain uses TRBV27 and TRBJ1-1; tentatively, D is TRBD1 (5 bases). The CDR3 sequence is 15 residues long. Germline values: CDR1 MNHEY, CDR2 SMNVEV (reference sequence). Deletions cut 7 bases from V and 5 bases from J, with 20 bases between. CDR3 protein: CASNLNGGAGTEAFL. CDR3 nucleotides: TGTGCCAGCAACCTAAACGGAGGGGCGGGGACTGAAGCTTTCCTT.

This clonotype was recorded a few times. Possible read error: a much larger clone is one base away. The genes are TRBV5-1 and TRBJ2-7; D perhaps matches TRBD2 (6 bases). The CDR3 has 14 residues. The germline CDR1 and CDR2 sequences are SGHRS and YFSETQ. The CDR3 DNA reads TGCGCCAGCAGCTTGGAGGGTTTGGACTACGAGCAGTGCTTC. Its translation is CASSLEGLDYEQCF.

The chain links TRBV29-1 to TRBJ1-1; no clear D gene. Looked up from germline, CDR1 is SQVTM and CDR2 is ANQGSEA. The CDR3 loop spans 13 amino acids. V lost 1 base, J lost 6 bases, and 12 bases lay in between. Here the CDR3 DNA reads TGCAGCGTTGAAGTACACGGATCCTCTGAAGCTTTCTTT. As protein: CSVEVHGSSEAFF.

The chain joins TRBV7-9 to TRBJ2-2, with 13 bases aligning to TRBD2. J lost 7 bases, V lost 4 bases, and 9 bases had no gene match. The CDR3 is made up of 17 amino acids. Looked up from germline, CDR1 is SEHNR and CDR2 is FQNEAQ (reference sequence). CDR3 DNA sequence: TGTGCCAGCAGCTCGGGACTAGCGGGACAGGGAAGCGGGGAGCTGTTTTTT. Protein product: CASSSGLAGQGSGELFF.

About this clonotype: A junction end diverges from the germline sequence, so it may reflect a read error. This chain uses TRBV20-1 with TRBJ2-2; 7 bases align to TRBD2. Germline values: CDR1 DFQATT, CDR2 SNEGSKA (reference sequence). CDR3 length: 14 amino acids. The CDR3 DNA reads TGCAGTGGCCGCGGGAGTGGGACCACCGGGGAGCTGTTTTGG. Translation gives CSGRGSGTTGELFW.

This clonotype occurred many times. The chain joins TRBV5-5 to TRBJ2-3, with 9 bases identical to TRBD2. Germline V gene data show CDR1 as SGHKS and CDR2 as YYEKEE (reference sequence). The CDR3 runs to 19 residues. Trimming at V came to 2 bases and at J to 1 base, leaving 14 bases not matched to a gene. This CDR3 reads CASSFRTVAGVGGTDTQYF. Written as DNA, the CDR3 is TGTGCCAGCAGCTTCCGGACCGTAGCGGGAGTTGGGGGCACAGATACGCAGTATTTT.

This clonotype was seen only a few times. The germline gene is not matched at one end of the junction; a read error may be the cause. CDR3 amino acids: CASSGHNEQLF. As DNA, the CDR3 is TGTGCCAGCAGTGGCCACAATGAGCAGCTCTTC. The V gene is TRBV25-1, the J gene TRBJ2-1, with D uncertain. The CDR3 sequence is 11 residues long. The V gene's germline CDR1 is MGHDK and CDR2 SYGVNS.

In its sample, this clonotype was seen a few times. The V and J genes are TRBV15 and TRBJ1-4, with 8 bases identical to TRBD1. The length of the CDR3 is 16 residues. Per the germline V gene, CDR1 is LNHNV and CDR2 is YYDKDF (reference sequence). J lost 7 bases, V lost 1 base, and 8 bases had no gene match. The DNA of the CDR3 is TGTGCCACCAGCAGAGCTTTCGGTGGGACAGGTGAAAAACTGTTTTTT. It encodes CATSRAFGGTGEKLFF.

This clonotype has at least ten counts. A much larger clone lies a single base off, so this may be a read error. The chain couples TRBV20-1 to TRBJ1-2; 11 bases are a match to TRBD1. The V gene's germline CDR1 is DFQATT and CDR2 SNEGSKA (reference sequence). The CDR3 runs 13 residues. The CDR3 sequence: CSAWTGGLYGYIF. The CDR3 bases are TGCAGTGCTTGGACAGGGGGCTTGTATGGCTACATCTTC.